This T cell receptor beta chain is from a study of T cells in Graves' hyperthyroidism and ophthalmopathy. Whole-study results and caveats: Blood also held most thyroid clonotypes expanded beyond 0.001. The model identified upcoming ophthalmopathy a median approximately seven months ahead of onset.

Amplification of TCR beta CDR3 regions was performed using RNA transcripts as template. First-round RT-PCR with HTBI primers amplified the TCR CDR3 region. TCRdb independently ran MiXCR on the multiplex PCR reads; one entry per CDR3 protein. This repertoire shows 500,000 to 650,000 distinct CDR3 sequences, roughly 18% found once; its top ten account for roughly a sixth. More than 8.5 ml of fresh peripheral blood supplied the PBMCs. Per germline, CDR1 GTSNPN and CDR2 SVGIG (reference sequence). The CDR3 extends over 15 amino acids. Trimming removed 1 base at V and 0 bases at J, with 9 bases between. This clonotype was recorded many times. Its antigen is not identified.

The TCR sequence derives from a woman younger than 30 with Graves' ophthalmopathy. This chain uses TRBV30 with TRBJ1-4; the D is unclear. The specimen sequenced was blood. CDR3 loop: CAWSGGVATNEKLFF. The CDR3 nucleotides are TGTGCCTGGAGTGGCGGAGTTGCAACTAATGAAAAACTGTTTTTT.